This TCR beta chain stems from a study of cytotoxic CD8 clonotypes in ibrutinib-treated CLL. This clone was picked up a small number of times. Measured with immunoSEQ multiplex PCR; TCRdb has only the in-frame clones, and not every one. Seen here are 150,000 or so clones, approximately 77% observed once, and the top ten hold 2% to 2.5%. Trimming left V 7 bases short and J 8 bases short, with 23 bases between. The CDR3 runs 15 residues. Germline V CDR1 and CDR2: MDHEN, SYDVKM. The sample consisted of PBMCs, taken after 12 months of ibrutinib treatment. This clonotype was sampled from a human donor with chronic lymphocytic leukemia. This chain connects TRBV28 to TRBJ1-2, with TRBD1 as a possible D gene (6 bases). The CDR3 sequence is CASTPRGQGIGGYTF. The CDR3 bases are TGTGCCAGCACCCCGCGGGGGCAGGGGATAGGCGGCTACACCTTC.